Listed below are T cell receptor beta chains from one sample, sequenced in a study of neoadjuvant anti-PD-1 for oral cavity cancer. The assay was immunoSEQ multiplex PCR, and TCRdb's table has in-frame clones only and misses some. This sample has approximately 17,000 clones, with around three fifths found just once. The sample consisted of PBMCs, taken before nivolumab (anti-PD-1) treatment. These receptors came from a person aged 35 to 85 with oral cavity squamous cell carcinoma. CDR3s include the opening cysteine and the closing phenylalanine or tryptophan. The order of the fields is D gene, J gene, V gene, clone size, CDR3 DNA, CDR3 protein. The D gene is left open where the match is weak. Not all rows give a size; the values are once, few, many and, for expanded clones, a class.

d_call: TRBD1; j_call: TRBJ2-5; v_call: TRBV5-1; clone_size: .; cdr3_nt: TGCGCCAGCAGCTGGGGCCGGGACAGGGACCAGACCCAGTACTTC; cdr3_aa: CASSWGRDRDQTQYF
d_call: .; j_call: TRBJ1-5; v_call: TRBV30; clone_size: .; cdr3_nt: TGTGCCTGGAGTGGGGGGCTCAATCAGCCCCAGCATTTT; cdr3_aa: CAWSGGLNQPQHF
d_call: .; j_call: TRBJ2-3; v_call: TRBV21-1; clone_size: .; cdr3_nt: TGTGCCAGCAGCTCTGCGCGGCCACGGGGAGATACGCAGTATTTT; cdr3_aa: CASSSARPRGDTQYF
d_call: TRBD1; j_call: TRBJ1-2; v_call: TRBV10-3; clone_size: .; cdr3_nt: TGTGCCATCCAACGGACAGGGACAGGGGAGGGCTACACCTTC; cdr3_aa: CAIQRTGTGEGYTF
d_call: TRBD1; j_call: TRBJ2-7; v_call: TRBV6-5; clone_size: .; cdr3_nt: TGTGCCAGCAGCCGTTCCGGGACAGGGGCCTACGAGCAGTACTTC; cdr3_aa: CASSRSGTGAYEQYF
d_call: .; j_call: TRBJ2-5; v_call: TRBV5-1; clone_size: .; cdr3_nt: TGCGCCAGCAGCTTATCCCAGGGGGGCCCAGAGACCCAGTACTTC; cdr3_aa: CASSLSQGGPETQYF
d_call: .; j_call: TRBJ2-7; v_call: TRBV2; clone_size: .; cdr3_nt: TGTGCCAGCAGCTCGGAGGGGGGGGTCTACGAGCAGTACTTC; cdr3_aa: CASSSEGGVYEQYF
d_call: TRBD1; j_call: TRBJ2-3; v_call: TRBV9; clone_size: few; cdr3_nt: TGTGCCAGCAGCGTAGAGGGACAGAGCACAGATACGCAGTATTTT; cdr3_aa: CASSVEGQSTDTQYF
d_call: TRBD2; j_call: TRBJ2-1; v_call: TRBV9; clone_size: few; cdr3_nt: TGTGCCAGCAGCGTTAGCGGGAGCCCCTACAATGAGCAGTTCTTC; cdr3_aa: CASSVSGSPYNEQFF
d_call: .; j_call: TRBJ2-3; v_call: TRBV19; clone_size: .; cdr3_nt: TGTGCCAGTAGTACCCTAGGGGCAGATACGCAGTATTTT; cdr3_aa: CASSTLGADTQYF
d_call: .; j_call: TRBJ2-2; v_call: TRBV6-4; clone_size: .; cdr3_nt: TGTGCCAGCAGTGAGTGGCCGACGGCCGGGGAGCTGTTTTTT; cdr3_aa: CASSEWPTAGELFF
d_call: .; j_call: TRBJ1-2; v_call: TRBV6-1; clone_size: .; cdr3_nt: TGTGCCAGCAGTGTCGCCCGGGACTTCTATGGCTACACCTTC; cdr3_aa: CASSVARDFYGYTF
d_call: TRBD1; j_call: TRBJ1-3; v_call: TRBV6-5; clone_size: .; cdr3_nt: TGTGCCAGCACCCCGGGACAGCGAAACACCATATATTTT; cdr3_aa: CASTPGQRNTIYF
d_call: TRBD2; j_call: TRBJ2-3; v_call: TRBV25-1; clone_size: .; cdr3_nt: TGTGCCAGCAGTGAATTGGGGGGGGATGCAGATACGCAGTATTTT; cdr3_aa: CASSELGGDADTQYF
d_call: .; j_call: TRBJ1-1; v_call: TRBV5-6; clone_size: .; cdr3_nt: TGTGCCAGCAGCTTTGGGGGAGGGTACACTGAAGCTTTCTTT; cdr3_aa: CASSFGGGYTEAFF
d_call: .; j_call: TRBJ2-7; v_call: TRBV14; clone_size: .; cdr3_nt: TGTGCCAGCAGCCCCCGACGGACCTACGAGCAGTACTTC; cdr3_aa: CASSPRRTYEQYF
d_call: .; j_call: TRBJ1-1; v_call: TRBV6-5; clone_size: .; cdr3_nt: TGTGCCAGCAGTTACTCTGGAAGGACTGAAGCTTTCTTT; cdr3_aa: CASSYSGRTEAFF
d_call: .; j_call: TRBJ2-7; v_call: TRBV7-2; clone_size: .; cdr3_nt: TGTGCCAGCAGCACTTCTCTAGGTACCTACGAGCAGTACTTC; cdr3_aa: CASSTSLGTYEQYF
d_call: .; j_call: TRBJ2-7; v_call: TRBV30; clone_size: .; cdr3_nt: TGTGCCTGGGGAATCGGGGGCGAGCAGTACTTC; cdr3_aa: CAWGIGGEQYF
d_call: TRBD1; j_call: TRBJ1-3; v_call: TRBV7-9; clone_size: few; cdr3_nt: TGTGCCAGCAGCTTAGGGACAGGGGGCGGAAACACCATATATTTT; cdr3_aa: CASSLGTGGGNTIYF
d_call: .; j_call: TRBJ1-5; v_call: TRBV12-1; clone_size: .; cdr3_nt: TGTGCCAGCAGCTTTGTGAAGGGCTCCAATCAGCCCCAGCATTTT; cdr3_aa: CASSFVKGSNQPQHF
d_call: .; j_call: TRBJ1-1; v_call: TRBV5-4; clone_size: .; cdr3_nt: TGTGCCAGCAGCTTGATGGGTTACGGGTCGAACACTGAAGCTTTCTTT; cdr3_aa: CASSLMGYGSNTEAFF
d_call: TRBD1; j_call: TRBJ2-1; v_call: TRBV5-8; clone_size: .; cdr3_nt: TGTGCCAGCGCCCGCGGCAGGACAGGGGGTCACAATGAGCAGTTCTTC; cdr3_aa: CASARGRTGGHNEQFF
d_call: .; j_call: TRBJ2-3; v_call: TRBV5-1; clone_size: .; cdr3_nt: TGCGCCAGCGGGGACTCCACAGGTGCGGATACGCAGTATTTT; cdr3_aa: CASGDSTGADTQYF
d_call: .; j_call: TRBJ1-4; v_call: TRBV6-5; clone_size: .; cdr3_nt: TGTGCCAGCAGTTACTCGGGGACGGCAACTAATGAAAAACTGTTTTTT; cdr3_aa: CASSYSGTATNEKLFF
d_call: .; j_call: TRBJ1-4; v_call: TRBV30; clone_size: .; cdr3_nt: TGTGCCTGGAGCCCCCAGCAATGGGAAAAACTGTTTTTT; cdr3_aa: CAWSPQQWEKLFF
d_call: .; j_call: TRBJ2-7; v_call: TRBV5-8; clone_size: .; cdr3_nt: TGTGCCAGCACACGGGACACAGCCTACGAGCAGTACTTC; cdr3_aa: CASTRDTAYEQYF
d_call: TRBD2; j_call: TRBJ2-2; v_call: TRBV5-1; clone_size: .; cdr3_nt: TGCGCCAGCAGCTCGACGACTAGCGGCCGGAACACCGGGGAGCTGTTTTTT; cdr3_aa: CASSSTTSGRNTGELFF
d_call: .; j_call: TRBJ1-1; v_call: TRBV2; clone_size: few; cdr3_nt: TGTGCCAGCAGTGGAGGTGATGGGACTGAAGCTTTCTTT; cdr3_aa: CASSGGDGTEAFF
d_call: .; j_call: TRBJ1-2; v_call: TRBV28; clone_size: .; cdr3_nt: TGTGCCAGCAGTTTAGTTCAGGATGGCTACACCTTC; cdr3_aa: CASSLVQDGYTF
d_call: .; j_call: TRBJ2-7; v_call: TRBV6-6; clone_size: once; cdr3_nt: TGTGCCAGCAGTTACTCACTAGACAAGAGCGAGCAGTACTTC; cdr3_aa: CASSYSLDKSEQYF
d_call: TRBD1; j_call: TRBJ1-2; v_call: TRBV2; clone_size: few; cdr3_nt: TGTGCCAGCAGTGGACAGGGTCCTTATGGCTACACCTTC; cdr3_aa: CASSGQGPYGYTF
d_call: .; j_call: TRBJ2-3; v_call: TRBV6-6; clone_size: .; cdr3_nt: TGTGCCAGCAGTTACCAAGCGGGTCGCACAGATACGCAGTATTTT; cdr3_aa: CASSYQAGRTDTQYF
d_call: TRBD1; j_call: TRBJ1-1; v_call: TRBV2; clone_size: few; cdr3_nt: TGTGCCAGCAAAGGGACAGTGAACACTGAAGCTTTCTTT; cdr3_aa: CASKGTVNTEAFF
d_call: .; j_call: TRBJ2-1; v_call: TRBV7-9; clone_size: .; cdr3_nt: TGTGCCAGCAGCCCGTGGACTGGTGGTCATGAGCAGTTCTTC; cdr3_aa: CASSPWTGGHEQFF
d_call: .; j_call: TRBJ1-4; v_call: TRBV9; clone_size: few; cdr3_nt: TGTGCCAGCAGCGTAGATGTCCTGAGTGAAAAACTGTTTTTT; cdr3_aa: CASSVDVLSEKLFF
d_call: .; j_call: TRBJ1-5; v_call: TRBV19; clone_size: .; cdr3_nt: TGTGCCAGTAAAACCGGGACAACATCTAATCAGCCCCAGCATTTT; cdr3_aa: CASKTGTTSNQPQHF
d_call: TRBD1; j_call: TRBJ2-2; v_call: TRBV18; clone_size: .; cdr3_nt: TGTGCCAGCTCACTCGGGACAGCCACCGGGGAGCTGTTTTTT; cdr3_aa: CASSLGTATGELFF
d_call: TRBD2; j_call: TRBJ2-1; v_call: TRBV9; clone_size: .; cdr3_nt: TGTGCCAGCAGCGGCGCAGCGGGAGAGGTGAATGAGCAGTTCTTC; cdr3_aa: CASSGAAGEVNEQFF
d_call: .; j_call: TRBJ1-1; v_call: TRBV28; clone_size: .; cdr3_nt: TGTGCCAGCAGTTTTACAGGGCCGAACACTGAAGCTTTCTTT; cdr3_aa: CASSFTGPNTEAFF
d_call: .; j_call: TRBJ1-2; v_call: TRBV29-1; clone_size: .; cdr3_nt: TGCAGCGTTGGGGGGCCCCCTCCTAACTATGGCTACACCTTC; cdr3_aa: CSVGGPPPNYGYTF
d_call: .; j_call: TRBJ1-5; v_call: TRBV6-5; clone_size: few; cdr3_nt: TGTGCCAGCAGGCAAGGGGGCAATCAGCCCCAGCATTTT; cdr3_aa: CASRQGGNQPQHF
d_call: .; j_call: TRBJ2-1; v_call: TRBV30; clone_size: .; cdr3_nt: TGTGCCTGGAGTGTACCGCCGGTTACCTACAATGAGCAGTTCTTC; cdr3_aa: CAWSVPPVTYNEQFF
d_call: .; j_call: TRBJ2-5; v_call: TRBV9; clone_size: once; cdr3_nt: TGTGCCAGCAGCCCATCGACACTCAGAACGGAGACCCAGTACTTC; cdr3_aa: CASSPSTLRTETQYF
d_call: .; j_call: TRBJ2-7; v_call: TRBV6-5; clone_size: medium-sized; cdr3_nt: TGTGCCAACCGAGCGGGGGACAGGGTCGTCGGCGAGCAGTACTTC; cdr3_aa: CANRAGDRVVGEQYF